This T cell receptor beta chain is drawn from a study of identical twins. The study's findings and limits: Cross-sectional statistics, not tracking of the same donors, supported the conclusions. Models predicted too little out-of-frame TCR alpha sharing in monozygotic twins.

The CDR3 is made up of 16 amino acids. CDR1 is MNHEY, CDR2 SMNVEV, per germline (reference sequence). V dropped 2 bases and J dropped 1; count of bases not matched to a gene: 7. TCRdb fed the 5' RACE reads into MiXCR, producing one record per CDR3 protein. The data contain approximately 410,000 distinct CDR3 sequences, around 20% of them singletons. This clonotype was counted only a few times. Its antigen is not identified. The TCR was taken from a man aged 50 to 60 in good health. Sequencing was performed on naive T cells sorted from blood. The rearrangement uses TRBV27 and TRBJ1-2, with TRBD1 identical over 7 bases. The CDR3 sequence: CASSLVPGGINYGYTF. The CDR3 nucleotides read TGTGCCAGCAGTTTAGTCCCAGGGGGAATTAACTATGGCTACACCTTC.